The text below deals with one TCR beta chain. This entry belongs to a study of T cells expressing NK-cell markers. The wider study: One of the eight sequenced donors was seronegative, whereas the other seven were HCMV-seropositive.

UMIs were included in TCR beta cDNA generated by 5'RACE template switching. One entry per CDR3 protein, without DNA, is what TCRdb gives after re-calling the 5' RACE reads. This listing includes 400,000 to 500,000 distinct CDR3 sequences. This CDR3 spans 19 amino acids. CDR1 and CDR2 (germline): MDHEN, SYDVKM. The sample was blood T cells: a sorted CD56 or NKG2C T cell subset, CD4+ or CD8+ T cells, or bulk PBMC T cells (not recorded which). The sequence came from a woman between 18 and 75 years old in good health. The gene calls are TRBV28 and TRBJ1-6; the TCRdb call, TRBD1, lacks DNA for checking. CDR3 protein: CASSFGTLTLSSYNSPLHF.